These 7 T cell receptor beta chains were all obtained from the same sample, sequenced in a study of spatial heterogeneity in lung cancer. One entry per CDR3 protein results from TCRdb running MiXCR on the 5' RACE reads. The sample includes some 120,000 distinct CDR3 sequences, about 12% seen only once; the top ten take around 17%. This sample's time point: blood at routine non-recurrence follow-up after resection. The input material, whole RNA from tumor, nontumor lung or frozen PBMC, was sequenced unsorted. The sample in question was PBMCs, obtained at follow-up. Receptors originate from a male donor with early-stage non-small cell lung cancer.

The genes are TRBV7-9 and TRBJ1-1, with D uncertain. CDR3 size: 16 residues. Trimming shortened V by 1 base and J by 3 bases, and 15 bases separated the two germline ends. CDR1 SEHNR and CDR2 FQNEAQ come from the germline V gene (reference sequence). CDR3 sequence reads: CASSLDWRGKDTEAFF. The DNA for the CDR3 is TGTGCCAGCAGCTTAGACTGGAGAGGCAAGGACACTGAAGCTTTCTTT.

The sample holds many counts of this clonotype. The rearrangement links TRBV9 to TRBJ2-7; 8 nucleotides agree with TRBD1. There are 14 residues in the CDR3. V gave up 0 bases and J gave up 6 bases; unmatched junction bases: 5. The germline V gene has CDR1 SGDLS and CDR2 YYNGEE. The CDR3 is CASSVGTGMGEQYF. Here the CDR3 DNA reads TGTGCCAGCAGCGTAGGGACAGGGATGGGCGAGCAGTACTTC.

V and J are TRBV2 and TRBJ1-2, with D unresolved. The CDR3 extends over 14 amino acids. The V end was cut by 5 bases, the J end by 4 bases, with 14 bases between. Per germline, CDR1 SNHLY and CDR2 FYNNEI. CDR3 DNA: TGTGCCAGCAGTCCTCGCGGGGTTACCTATGGCTACACCTTC. Amino acids: CASSPRGVTYGYTF.

V gene TRBV20-1 combines with J gene TRBJ2-3; no clear D. Trimming stripped 2 bases from V and 0 bases from J, with 12 bases between. Germline CDR1 DFQATT, CDR2 SNEGSKA (reference sequence). CDR3 length: 15 residues. The CDR3 reads CSARPDRPSTDTQYF. The CDR3, as DNA: TGCAGTGCTAGACCGGACCGACCTAGCACAGATACGCAGTATTTT.

The V call is TRBV18, the J call TRBJ2-4; D gene uncertain. Germline CDR1 KGHSH, CDR2 LQKENI. This CDR3 spans 13 amino acids. The V end lost 6 bases, the J end lost 0 bases, and 6 bases lay between the germline ends. CDR3 in amino acids: CASSEIAKNIQYF. CDR3 nucleotides: TGTGCCAGCTCCGAGATAGCCAAAAACATTCAGTACTTC.

This clonotype was seen only a few times. This rearrangement joins TRBV7-9 to TRBJ2-7, with 8 bases matching TRBD1. V was pared by 0 bases and J by 3 bases, with 4 bases of the junction left unmatched. The CDR3 totals 15 residues. Germline lookup yields CDR1 SEHNR and CDR2 FQNEAQ (reference sequence). The CDR3 protein is CASSLAGQAGYEQYF. For the CDR3, the DNA is TGTGCCAGCAGCTTAGCGGGACAGGCGGGCTACGAGCAGTACTTC.

This clonotype was detected ten times or more. The J gene is TRBJ2-2, the V gene TRBV5-1; D unresolved. Trimming removed 0 bases at V and 5 bases at J, with 5 bases between. The V gene's germline CDR1 is SGHRS and CDR2 YFSETQ. The CDR3 contains 13 residues. Here the CDR3 reads CASSLGPTGELFF. CDR3 nucleotides: TGCGCCAGCAGCTTGGGACCTACCGGGGAGCTGTTTTTT.